Listed below are T cell receptor beta chains from one sample, sequenced in a study of blood T cells in healthy people across ages. TCRdb independently ran MiXCR on the 5' RACE reads; one entry per CDR3 protein. The table has approximately 880,000 distinct CDR3 sequences, roughly 43% seen once. Source material: blood. These TCRs come from a young man in good health. CDR3s leave out the opening cysteine and the closing phenylalanine or tryptophan.

V: TRBV6-5; length: 12; CDR3: ASSTGINNQPQH
V: TRBV7-2; length: 13; CDR3: ASSPWGQGGYGYT
V: TRBV24-1; length: 18; CDR3: ATSDPRLGEQSYSYNEQF
V: TRBV6-1; length: 12; CDR3: ASSEAPRTGELF
V: TRBV27; length: 14; CDR3: ASSLMGAVLNQPQH
V: TRBV20-1; length: 14; CDR3: SARDPVQVDTGELF
V: TRBV7-9; length: 12; CDR3: ASSPRQEQETQY
V: TRBV29-1; length: 12; CDR3: SASGAPNTGELF
V: TRBV6-1; length: 11; CDR3: ASRLGFYNEQF
V: TRBV7-9; length: 13; CDR3: ASSFQGARYNEQF
V: TRBV25-1; length: 12; CDR3: ASSGRTGGYEQY
V: TRBV15; length: 14; CDR3: ATSNDPGSGANVLT
V: TRBV15; length: 11; CDR3: ATSRDPQETQY
V: TRBV28; length: 14; CDR3: ASSLYPQGANKKLF
V: TRBV28; length: 13; CDR3: ATSLPTTGSYEQY
V: TRBV10-3; length: 13; CDR3: AISESMASPEKLF
V: TRBV3-1; length: 10; CDR3: ASRVRKEKLF
V: TRBV6-2/TRBV6-3; length: 14; CDR3: ASGTTGGGGNQPQH
V: TRBV7-9; length: 12; CDR3: ASSHLERGYGYT
V: TRBV29-1; length: 11; CDR3: SVMAFSNQPQH
V: TRBV11-3; length: 15; CDR3: ASSLDQTSTLDTEAF
V: TRBV6-5; length: 13; CDR3: ASRIDSGRSYEQN
V: TRBV7-9; length: 8; CDR3: ASSQSVQY
V: TRBV29-1; length: 9; CDR3: SVDIRDTQY
V: TRBV4-1; length: 15; CDR3: ASSQEDGGVYQETQY
V: TRBV20-1; length: 13; CDR3: SARDFRAGNTEAF
V: TRBV6-1; length: 12; CDR3: ASMTGATNEKLF
V: TRBV27; length: 12; CDR3: ASSRPGMNYGYT
V: TRBV4-1; length: 11; CDR3: ASSQVGGHEQY
V: TRBV3-1; length: 11; CDR3: ASSPRKGSEQY
V: TRBV18; length: 11; CDR3: ASSPPTGDTQY
V: TRBV7-9; length: 13; CDR3: ASSLFGGKNNEQF
V: TRBV4-1; length: 12; CDR3: ASSLGQEGYEQY
V: TRBV28; length: 14; CDR3: ASSQTVTSSYNEQF
V: TRBV5-6; length: 12; CDR3: ACSVTQETYEQY
V: TRBV24-1; length: 12; CDR3: ATSDWTIGNTQY
V: TRBV13; length: 13; CDR3: ASSSAGTNQETQY
V: TRBV7-2; length: 13; CDR3: ASSVRRATNEKLF
V: TRBV7-2; length: 15; CDR3: ASSLDFSGGSHNEQF
V: TRBV12-3/TRBV12-4; length: 12; CDR3: ASRAQGVSNEQF
V: TRBV27; length: 11; CDR3: ASSRPTYNEQF
V: TRBV21-1; length: 14; CDR3: ASSKEDRARNTEAF
V: TRBV12-3/TRBV12-4; length: 10; CDR3: ASSHPRGGQY